This TCR beta chain appears in the sequencing data of a study of OX40 agonist ivuxolimab in advanced cancers. About the research overall: Patients in the trial were receiving intravenous ivuxolimab every 2 weeks, at doses of 0.01 to 10 mg/kg.

Libraries were prepared by immunoSEQ multiplex PCR; TCRdb keeps only in-frame clonotypes and omits some of them. In the table there are 30,000 to 45,000 clones, approximately 78% of which are singletons. The CDR3 consists of 15 residues. The V gene end was trimmed by 5 bases and the J gene end by 4 bases; junction bases not matched to a gene: 10. CDR1 SGHAT and CDR2 FQNNGV come from the germline V gene. This receptor was obtained from an adult with an advanced solid tumor such as melanoma, head and neck, liver or kidney cancer. Sequenced material: CD4+ or CD8+ T cells sorted from blood, taken in a trial of the OX40 agonist ivuxolimab. The rearrangement joins TRBV11-2 to TRBJ2-7, with TRBD2 identical over 8 bases. In nucleotides, the CDR3 is TGTGCCAGCAGCCTCGCGGGAGGACTAACTTACGAGCAGTACTTC. Its translation is CASSLAGGLTYEQYF.